The 26 T cell receptor beta chains presented below share a single source sample, sequenced in a study of blood T cell repertoires in COVID-19. Sequenced by immunoSEQ multiplex PCR; TCRdb stores in-frame clones only, minus some. The repertoire holds 150,000 to 200,000 clones, with around 89% as singletons. Sequenced material: peripheral blood. These receptors came from a man aged 60 to 69 with acute or convalescent COVID-19.

CDR3 loop: CASSPKGQWGETNEKLFF. CDR3 in DNA: TGCGCCAGCAGCCCCAAGGGACAGTGGGGGGAAACTAATGAAAAACTGTTTTTT. The chain uses TRBV5-1 and TRBJ1-4, with 7 bases aligning to TRBD1. Germline assignment: CDR1 SGHRS and CDR2 YFSETQ. The junction had 13 bases not matched to a gene; V was cut back by 4 bases and J by 1 base. CDR3 length: 18 residues.

This clone qualifies as medium-sized. This chain joins TRBV3-1 (or the pseudogene TRBV3-2) and TRBJ1-2; 7 bases match TRBD1. The CDR3 spans 12 residues. With 3 bases clipped from V and 8 bases from J, the junction kept 3 bases outside the gene matches. Germline V gene sequence: CDR1 LGHDT, CDR2 YNNKEL (reference sequence). CDR3 sequence: CASSQTGWGYTF. Here the CDR3 DNA reads TGTGCCAGCAGCCAGACAGGGTGGGGCTACACCTTC.

The gene calls are TRBV6-5 and TRBJ2-3, with 8 bases matching TRBD1. With 1 base clipped from V and 2 bases from J, the junction kept 5 bases outside the gene matches. The CDR3 contains 16 residues. Germline lookup yields CDR1 MNHEY and CDR2 SVGAGI. As DNA, the CDR3 is TGTGCCAGCAGTTACTTGGACAGGGTACTCACAGATACGCAGTATTTT. Its protein product is CASSYLDRVLTDTQYF.

This clone was seen a few times. The rearrangement uses TRBV19 and TRBJ1-5; tentative D call: TRBD1 (6 bases). Germline CDR1 LNHDA, CDR2 SQIVND (reference sequence). The CDR3 contains 13 residues. Trimming left V 5 bases short and J 6 bases short, with 11 bases between. In DNA form, the CDR3 reads TGTGCCAGTAGTCCAGACAGGAGTCAGCCCCAGCATTTT. As protein: CASSPDRSQPQHF.

The chain carries TRBV10-1 and TRBJ2-2; D perhaps matches TRBD2 (5 bases). Trimming shortened V by 6 bases and J by 7 bases, and 12 bases separated the two germline ends. Germline CDR1 is WNHNN and CDR2 is SYGVQD (reference sequence). This CDR3 is 13 amino acids long. CDR3 region: CASSPHGVGELFF. CDR3 bases: TGCGCCAGCAGCCCCCACGGGGTCGGGGAGCTGTTTTTT.

Written as DNA, the CDR3 is TGTGCCAGCAGTGAAGGCCTAGCGGGGGGCAATGAGCAGTTCTTC. It is translated as CASSEGLAGGNEQFF. The chain has TRBV2 and TRBJ2-1; 11 bases fit TRBD2. This CDR3 has 15 residues. CDR1 and CDR2 from the germline V gene are SNHLY and FYNNEI. Trimming cost V 1 base and J 6 bases; bases outside gene matches: 2. The full variable domain, with the rest looked up from reference TRBV2 and TRBJ2-1, is EPEVTQTPSHQVTQMGQEVILRCVPISNHLYFYWYRQILGQKVEFLVSFYNNEISEKSEIFDDQFSVERPDGSNFTLKIRSTKLEDSAMYFCASSEGLAGGNEQFFGPGTRLTVL.

V gene TRBV20-1 combines with J gene TRBJ1-2, with 10 positions matching TRBD1. Losses at the gene ends were 3 bases for V and 7 bases for J; bases not matched to a gene: 8. The CDR3 runs to 14 residues. Germline V gene sequence: CDR1 DFQATT, CDR2 SNEGSKA (reference sequence). CDR3 bases: TGCAGTGCTAGTACAGGAAGGACAGGGGGTGGCTACACCTTC. This translates into CSASTGRTGGGYTF.

This clone appeared a few times. The rearrangement joins TRBV3-1 (or the pseudogene TRBV3-2) to TRBJ1-5; unclear D gene. The CDR3 runs to 14 residues. Trimming removed 0 bases from V and 5 bases from J, with 8 bases in between. CDR1 and CDR2 (germline): LGHDT, YNNKEL (reference sequence). The CDR3 DNA reads TGTGCCAGCAGCCAAGAGTCCGGGGATCAGCCCCAGCATTTT. Translated, it gives CASSQESGDQPQHF.

The rearrangement links TRBV4-2 to TRBJ1-2, with D perhaps TRBD1 (6 bases). Trimming removed 0 bases at V and 2 bases at J, with 10 bases between. The CDR3 totals 15 residues. Germline V CDR1 and CDR2: LGHNA, YNFKEQ. As DNA, the CDR3 is TGTGCCAGCAGCCAAGAGTCCAGGGGCAACTATGGCTACACCTTC. This translates into CASSQESRGNYGYTF.

The J gene is TRBJ1-1, the V gene TRBV11-2; D not certain. The V end was cut by 5 bases, the J end by 6 bases, with 13 bases between. CDR1 is SGHAT and CDR2 is FQNNGV in the germline V gene. There are 13 residues in the CDR3. The CDR3 is CASSRDGKAEAFF. In DNA, the CDR3 is TGTGCCAGCAGCCGGGATGGAAAGGCTGAAGCTTTCTTT.

The chain has TRBV7-9 and TRBJ1-5, with 9 nucleotides matching TRBD1. The length of the CDR3 is 15 residues. V dropped 2 bases and J dropped 7; count of bases not matched to a gene: 6. The V gene's germline CDR1 is SEHNR and CDR2 FQNEAQ (reference sequence). CDR3 amino acids: CASSLSRTGDQPQHF. In nucleotides, the CDR3 is TGTGCCAGCAGCTTAAGTCGGACAGGGGACCAGCCCCAGCATTTT.

The rearrangement links TRBV7-2 to TRBJ1-1, with 7 bases that match TRBD1. In germline, CDR1 is SGHTA, CDR2 FQGNSA. V lost 5 bases and J lost 7; bases outside the gene matches: 4. The CDR3 extends over 12 amino acids. The CDR3 bases are TGTGCCAGCAGCCCCTACAGGGGTGAAGCTTTCTTT. This translates into CASSPYRGEAFF.

The chain employs TRBV5-1 and TRBJ1-1, with D unclear. With 3 bases removed from V and 5 bases from J, the gap between germline ends came to 17 bases. CDR3 length: 15 residues. Germline CDR1 and CDR2: SGHRS and YFSETQ. In DNA form, the CDR3 reads TGCGCCAGCAGCTCTGCGGAGGTTCCTAGTACTGAAGCTTTCTTT. Translating gives CASSSAEVPSTEAFF.

The chain links TRBV6-5 to TRBJ1-3, with 7 bases that match TRBD1. CDR1 and CDR2 from the germline V gene are MNHEY and SVGAGI. The CDR3 is made up of 14 amino acids. The ends lost 6 bases at V and 4 bases at J; junction bases unmatched: 6. Here the CDR3 DNA reads TGTGCCAGCAGCAAAGACAGGGCCGGAAACACCATATATTTT. It is translated as CASSKDRAGNTIYF.

The chain combines TRBV28 with TRBJ2-7, with TRBD1 identical over 9 bases. Trimming cost V 1 base and J 5 bases; bases outside gene matches: 6. Germline V gives CDR1 MDHEN, CDR2 SYDVKM. CDR3 length equals 15 residues. The CDR3 reads CASSLSGTGSHEQYF. DNA for the CDR3: TGTGCCAGCAGTTTATCGGGGACAGGGTCCCACGAGCAGTACTTC.

This chain connects TRBV7-6 to TRBJ2-5; 9 bases line up with TRBD2. Germline V gene lookup returns CDR1 SGHVS and CDR2 FNYEAQ. The CDR3 has 13 residues. With V trimmed by 5 bases and J by 7 bases, 5 bases remained unmatched. The DNA for the CDR3 is TGTGCCAGCAGCCGAAGCGGGGGGAGGACCCAGTACTTC. Protein: CASSRSGGRTQYF.

This clone was seen a single time. This chain connects TRBV27 to TRBJ1-6, with TRBD1 identical over 9 bases. The CDR3 contains 15 residues. The V segment lost 4 bases and the J segment 14 bases; nucleotides outside the gene matches: 12. CDR1 and CDR2 from the germline V gene are MNHEY and SMNVEV (reference sequence). In DNA, the CDR3 is TGTGCCAGCAGTTCAGGACAGGGGCGCGCGGGAACCCTCCACTTT. Translation: CASSSGQGRAGTLHF.

The chain carries TRBV3-1 (or the pseudogene TRBV3-2) and TRBJ2-2, with TRBD2 as a possible D gene (5 bases). The CDR3 extends over 15 amino acids. Trimming shortened V by 0 bases and J by 4 bases, and 9 bases separated the two germline ends. Germline CDR1 reads LGHDT; CDR2 reads YNNKEL (reference sequence). CDR3 amino acids: CASSQDPGVTGELFF. DNA of the CDR3: TGTGCCAGCAGCCAAGATCCCGGGGTCACCGGGGAGCTGTTTTTT.

This clone came up once. The V gene is TRBV19, the J gene TRBJ1-5, with D maybe TRBD1 (6 bases). Trimming removed 6 bases at V and 5 bases at J, with 20 bases between. Germline-derived CDR1 and CDR2 are LNHDA and SQIVND (reference sequence). The CDR3 is 16 residues long. CDR3 protein: CASRHRNTGSHQPQHF. CDR3 nucleotide sequence: TGTGCCAGTAGACACCGAAATACAGGGTCCCATCAGCCCCAGCATTTT.

This clone appeared a single time. The chain couples TRBV5-6 to TRBJ1-4; 8 nucleotides agree with TRBD1. Unmatched junction bases numbered 5, after V lost 4 bases and J lost 3 bases. This CDR3 contains 15 residues. Germline V lookup: CDR1 SGHDT, CDR2 YYEEEE. The CDR3 region is CASSGRTGPNEKLFF. As DNA, the CDR3 is TGTGCCAGCAGCGGCAGGACAGGGCCTAATGAAAAACTGTTTTTT.

The chain recombines TRBV7-2 with TRBJ1-5, with 7 bases identical to TRBD1. The CDR3 length is 16 residues. J was trimmed by 4 bases and V by 5 bases; bases with no gene match: 11. Germline V CDR1 and CDR2: SGHTA, FQGNSA. The CDR3 DNA sequence: TGTGCCAGCAGCACCCGACAGGGCTGGGGGAATCAGCCCCAGCATTTT. This encodes CASSTRQGWGNQPQHF.

The V call is TRBV5-4, the J call TRBJ2-1; TRBD2 might be the D (6 bases). The germline CDR1 and CDR2 sequences are SGHNT and YYREEE (reference sequence). The CDR3 loop spans 16 amino acids. The V and J ends lost 0 bases and 0 bases respectively, with 10 bases between them. The CDR3 DNA reads as TGTGCCAGCAGCTTGGTTGCGCGGGGCTCCTACAATGAGCAGTTCTTC. Protein: CASSLVARGSYNEQFF.

The chain uses TRBV6-5 and TRBJ1-2, with 8 bases identical to TRBD1. The length of the CDR3 is 13 residues. Germline V gives CDR1 MNHEY, CDR2 SVGAGI. Trimming removed 4 bases from V and 5 bases from J; junction bases left unmatched: 3. Here the CDR3 reads CASSFTGGYGYTF. CDR3 coding DNA: TGTGCCAGCAGTTTTACAGGGGGGTATGGCTACACCTTC.

V gene TRBV5-5 combines with J gene TRBJ1-5; 7 bases align to TRBD1. CDR3 length equals 15 residues. Germline CDR1 SGHKS, CDR2 YYEKEE (reference sequence). The V gene end was trimmed by 0 bases and the J gene end by 6 bases; junction bases not matched to a gene: 6. In DNA, the CDR3 is TGTGCCAGCAGCTTGGGCGACAGGGATAGTCAGCCCCAGCATTTT. Residues: CASSLGDRDSQPQHF. The variable domain in full, completed from reference TRBV5-5 and TRBJ1-5, reads DAGVTQSPTHLIKTRGQQVTLRCSPISGHKSVSWYQQVLGQGPQFIFQYYEKEERGRGNFPDRFSARQFPNYSSELNVNALLLGDSALYLCASSLGDRDSQPQHFGDGTRLSIL.

V gene TRBV3-1 (or the pseudogene TRBV3-2) combines with J gene TRBJ1-3, with D unclear. Germline loops: CDR1 LGHDT, CDR2 YNNKEL (reference sequence). The CDR3 runs 16 residues. Trimming left V 1 base short and J 0 bases short, with 10 bases between. The CDR3 DNA sequence: TGTGCCAGCAGCCAAGTTTTACAGAGCTCTGGAAACACCATATATTTT. This encodes CASSQVLQSSGNTIYF.

J is TRBJ1-3 and V is TRBV19; D not certain. CDR3 size: 14 residues. V shed 8 bases and J shed 0 bases, with 11 bases lying between them. Per germline, CDR1 LNHDA and CDR2 SQIVND (reference sequence). CDR3 bases: TGTGCCAGTTTAGACTTCAGCTCTGGAAACACCATATATTTT. Protein: CASLDFSSGNTIYF.